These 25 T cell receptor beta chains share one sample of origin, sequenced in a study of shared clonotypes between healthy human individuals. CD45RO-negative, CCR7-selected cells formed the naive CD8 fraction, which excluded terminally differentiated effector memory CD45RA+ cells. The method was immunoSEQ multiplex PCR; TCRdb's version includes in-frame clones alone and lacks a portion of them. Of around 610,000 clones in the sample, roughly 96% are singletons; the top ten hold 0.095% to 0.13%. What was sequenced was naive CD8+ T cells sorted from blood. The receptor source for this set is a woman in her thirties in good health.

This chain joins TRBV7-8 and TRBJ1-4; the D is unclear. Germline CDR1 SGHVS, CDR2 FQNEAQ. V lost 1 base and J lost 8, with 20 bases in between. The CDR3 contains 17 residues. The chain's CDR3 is CASSLGVGLATAEKLFF. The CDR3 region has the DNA TGTGCCAGCAGCTTAGGAGTCGGGCTGGCGACGGCGGAAAAACTGTTTTTT.

The CDR3 is CASRLPGGLENIQYF. DNA for the CDR3: TGTGCCAGCAGGCTTCCAGGGGGCCTGGAAAACATTCAGTACTTC. J is TRBJ2-4 and V is TRBV28; TRBD1 agrees at 8 bases. The CDR3 is 15 residues long. V shed 6 bases and J 5 bases; nucleotides not matched to a gene: 9. Germline V lookup: CDR1 MDHEN, CDR2 SYDVKM. Based on the CDR3 plus reference TRBV28 and TRBJ2-4, the full variable domain is DVKVTQSSRYLVKRTGEKVFLECVQDMDHENMFWYRQDPGLGLRLIYFSYDVKMKEKGDIPEGYSVSREKKERFSLILESASTNQTSMYLCASRLPGGLENIQYFGAGTRLSVL.

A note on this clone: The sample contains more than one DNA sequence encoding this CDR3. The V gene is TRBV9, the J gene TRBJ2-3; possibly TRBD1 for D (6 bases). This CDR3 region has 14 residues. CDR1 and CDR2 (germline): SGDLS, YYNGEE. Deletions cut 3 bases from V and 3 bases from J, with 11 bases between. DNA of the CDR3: TGTGCCAGCAGCGAACAGGGTTCGACAGATACGCAGTATTTT. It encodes CASSEQGSTDTQYF.

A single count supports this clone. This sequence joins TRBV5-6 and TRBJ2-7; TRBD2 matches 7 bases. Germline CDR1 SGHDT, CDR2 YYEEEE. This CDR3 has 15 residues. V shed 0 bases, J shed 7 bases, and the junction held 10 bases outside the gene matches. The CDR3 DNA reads TGTGCCAGCAGCTTGGCCGGGACTACCTCCATGGAGCAGTACTTC. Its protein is CASSLAGTTSMEQYF.

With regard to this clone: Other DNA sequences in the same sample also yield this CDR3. This chain's CDR3 is CASRRTEDYGYTF. The CDR3 region has the DNA TGTGCCAGCAGAAGGACGGAGGACTATGGCTACACCTTC. The V call is TRBV5-6, the J call TRBJ1-2; no reliable D call. Germline CDR1 SGHDT, CDR2 YYEEEE. There are 13 residues in the CDR3. Trimming took off 5 bases at V and 3 bases at J, with 11 bases between the two ends.

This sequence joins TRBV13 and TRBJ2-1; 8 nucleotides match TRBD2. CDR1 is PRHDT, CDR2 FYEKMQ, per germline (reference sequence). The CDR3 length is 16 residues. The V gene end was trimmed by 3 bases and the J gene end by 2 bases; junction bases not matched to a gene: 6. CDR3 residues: CASSFRAGGTYNEQFF. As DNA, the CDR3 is TGTGCCAGCAGCTTTCGCGCGGGAGGAACCTACAATGAGCAGTTCTTC.

CDR3 DNA sequence: TGCGCCAGCAGCTTGTGGCTAGCGGGAGGGCCCAATGAGCAGTTCTTC. Amino acid sequence: CASSLWLAGGPNEQFF. The chain combines TRBV5-1 with TRBJ2-1, with 12 bases matching TRBD2. The CDR3 consists of 16 residues. Germline trimming cut 1 base from V and 6 bases from J; bases unmatched to any gene: 5. In germline, CDR1 is SGHRS, CDR2 YFSETQ.

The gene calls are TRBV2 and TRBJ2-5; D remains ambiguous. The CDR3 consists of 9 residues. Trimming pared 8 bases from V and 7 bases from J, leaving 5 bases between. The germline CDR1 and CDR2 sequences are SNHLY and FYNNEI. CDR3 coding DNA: TGTGCCAGCGGTTGGACCCAGTACTTC. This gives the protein CASGWTQYF.

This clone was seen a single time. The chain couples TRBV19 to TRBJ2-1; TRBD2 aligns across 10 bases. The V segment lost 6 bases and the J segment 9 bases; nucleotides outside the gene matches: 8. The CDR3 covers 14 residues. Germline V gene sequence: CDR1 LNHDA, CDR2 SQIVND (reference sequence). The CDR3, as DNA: TGTGCCAGTAGGGCTAGCGGGAGCATGGGTGAGCAGTTCTTC. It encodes CASRASGSMGEQFF. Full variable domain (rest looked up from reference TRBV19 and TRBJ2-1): DGGITQSPKYLFRKEGQNVTLSCEQNLNHDAMYWYRQDPGQGLRLIYYSQIVNDFQKGDIAEGYSVSREKKESFPLTVTSAQKNPTAFYLCASRASGSMGEQFFGPGTRLTVL.

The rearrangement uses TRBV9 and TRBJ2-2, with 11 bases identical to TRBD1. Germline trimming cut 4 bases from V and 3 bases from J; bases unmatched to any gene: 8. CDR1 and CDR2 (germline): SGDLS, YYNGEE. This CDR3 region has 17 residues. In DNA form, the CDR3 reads TGTGCCAGCAGCACCTTGGACAGGGGGCTGGACACCGGGGAGCTGTTTTTT. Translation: CASSTLDRGLDTGELFF. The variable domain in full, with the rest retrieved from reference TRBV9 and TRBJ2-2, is DSGVTQTPKHLITATGQRVTLRCSPRSGDLSVYWYQQSLDQGLQFLIQYYNGEERAKGNILERFSAQQFPDLHSELNLSSLELGDSALYFCASSTLDRGLDTGELFFGEGSRLTVL.

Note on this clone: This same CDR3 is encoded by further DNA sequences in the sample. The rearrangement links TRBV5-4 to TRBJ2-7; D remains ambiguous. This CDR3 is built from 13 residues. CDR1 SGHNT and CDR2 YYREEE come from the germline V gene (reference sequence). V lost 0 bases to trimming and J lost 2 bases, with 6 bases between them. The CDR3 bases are TGTGCCAGCAGCTTGGAAGTAACCTACGAGCAGTACTTC. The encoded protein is CASSLEVTYEQYF.

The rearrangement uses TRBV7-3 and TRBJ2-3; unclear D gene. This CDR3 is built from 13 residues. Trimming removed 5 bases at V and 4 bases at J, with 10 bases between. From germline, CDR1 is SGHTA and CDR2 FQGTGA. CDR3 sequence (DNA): TGTGCCAGCAGCGATGGTGGGGCAGATACGCAGTATTTT. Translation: CASSDGGADTQYF. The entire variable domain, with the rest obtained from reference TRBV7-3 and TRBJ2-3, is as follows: GAGVSQTPSNKVTEKGKYVELRCDPISGHTALYWYRQSLGQGPEFLIYFQGTGAADDSGLPNDRFFAVRPEGSVSTLKIQRTERGDSAVYLCASSDGGADTQYFGPGTRLTVL.

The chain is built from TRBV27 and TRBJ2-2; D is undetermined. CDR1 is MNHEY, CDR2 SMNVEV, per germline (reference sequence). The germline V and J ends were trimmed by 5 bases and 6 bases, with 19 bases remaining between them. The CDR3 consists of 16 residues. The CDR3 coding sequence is TGTGCCAGCAGTCCCTCCCAACGAATTTGGGCCGGGGAGCTGTTTTTT. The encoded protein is CASSPSQRIWAGELFF.

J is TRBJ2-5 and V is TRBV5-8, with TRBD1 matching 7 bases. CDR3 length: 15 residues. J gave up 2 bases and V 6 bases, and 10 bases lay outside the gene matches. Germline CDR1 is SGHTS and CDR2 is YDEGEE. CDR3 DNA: TGTGCCAGCACCCCGGCACAGGGGTCTCAAGAGACCCAGTACTTC. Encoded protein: CASTPAQGSQETQYF.

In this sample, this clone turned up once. The CDR3 sequence is CASSQGLGQFAEQYF. CDR3 in DNA: TGCGCCAGCAGCCAAGGTCTAGGACAGTTCGCCGAGCAGTACTTC. V is TRBV4-1 and J is TRBJ2-7; D may be TRBD1 (6 bases). This CDR3 region has 15 residues. Germline V gene lookup returns CDR1 MGHRA and CDR2 YSYEKL. Between the trimmed V and J ends, which lost 1 base and 6 bases, there was a span of 16 bases.

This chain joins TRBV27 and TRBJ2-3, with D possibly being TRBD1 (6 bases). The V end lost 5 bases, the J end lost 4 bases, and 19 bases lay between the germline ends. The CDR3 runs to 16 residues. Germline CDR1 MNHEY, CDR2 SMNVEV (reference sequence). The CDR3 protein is CASSPTGPPNPDTQYF. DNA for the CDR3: TGTGCCAGCAGTCCCACAGGGCCCCCTAACCCAGATACGCAGTATTTT.

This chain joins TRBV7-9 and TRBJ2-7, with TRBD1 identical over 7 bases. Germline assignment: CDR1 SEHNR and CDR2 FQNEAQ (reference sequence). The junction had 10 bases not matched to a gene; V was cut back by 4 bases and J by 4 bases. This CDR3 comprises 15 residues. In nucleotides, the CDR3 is TGTGCCAGCAGCTCCGACAGGGTAGGGTCGTACGAGCAGTACTTC. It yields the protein CASSSDRVGSYEQYF.

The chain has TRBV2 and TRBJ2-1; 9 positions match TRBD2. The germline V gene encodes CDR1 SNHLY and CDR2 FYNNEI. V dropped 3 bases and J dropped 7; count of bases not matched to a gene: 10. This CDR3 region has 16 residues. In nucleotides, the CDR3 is TGTGCCAGCAGTGAGACTAGCGGAGCGGCGGCAAATGAGCAGTTCTTC. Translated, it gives CASSETSGAAANEQFF. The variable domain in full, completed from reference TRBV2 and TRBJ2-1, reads EPEVTQTPSHQVTQMGQEVILRCVPISNHLYFYWYRQILGQKVEFLVSFYNNEISEKSEIFDDQFSVERPDGSNFTLKIRSTKLEDSAMYFCASSETSGAAANEQFFGPGTRLTVL.

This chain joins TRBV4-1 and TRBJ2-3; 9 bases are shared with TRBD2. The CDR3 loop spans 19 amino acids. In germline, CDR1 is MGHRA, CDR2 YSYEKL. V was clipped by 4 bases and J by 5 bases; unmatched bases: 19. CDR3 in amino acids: CASSPLVFGTSGFIDTQYF. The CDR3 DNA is TGCGCCAGCAGCCCATTAGTCTTCGGAACTAGCGGGTTCATAGATACGCAGTATTTT.

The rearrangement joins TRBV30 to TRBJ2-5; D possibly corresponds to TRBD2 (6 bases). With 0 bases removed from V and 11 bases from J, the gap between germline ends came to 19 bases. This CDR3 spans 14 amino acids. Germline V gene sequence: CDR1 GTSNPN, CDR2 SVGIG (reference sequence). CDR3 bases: TGTGCCTGGAGTGTACTGTTGGGCACGGGAGAGCAGTACTTC. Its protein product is CAWSVLLGTGEQYF.

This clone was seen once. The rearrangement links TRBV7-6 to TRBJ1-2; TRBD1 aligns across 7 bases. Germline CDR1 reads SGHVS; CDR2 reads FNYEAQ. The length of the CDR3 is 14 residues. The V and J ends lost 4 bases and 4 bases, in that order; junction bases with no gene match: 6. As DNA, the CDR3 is TGTGCCAGCAGCTCGAACAGGGGTGGCTATGGCTACACCTTC. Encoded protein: CASSSNRGGYGYTF.

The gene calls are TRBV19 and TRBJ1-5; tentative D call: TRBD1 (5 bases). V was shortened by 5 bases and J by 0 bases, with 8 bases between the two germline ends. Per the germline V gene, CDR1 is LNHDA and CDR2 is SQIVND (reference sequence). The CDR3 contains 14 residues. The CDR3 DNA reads TGTGCCAGTAGTGGCAGGGCTAGCAATCAGCCCCAGCATTTT. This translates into CASSGRASNQPQHF.

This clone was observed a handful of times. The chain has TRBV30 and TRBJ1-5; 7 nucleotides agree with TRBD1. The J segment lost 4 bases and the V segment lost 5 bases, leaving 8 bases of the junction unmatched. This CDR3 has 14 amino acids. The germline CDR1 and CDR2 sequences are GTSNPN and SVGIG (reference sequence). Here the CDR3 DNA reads TGTGCCTGGGCGACAGGGATCTCTAATCAGCCCCAGCATTTT. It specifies CAWATGISNQPQHF.

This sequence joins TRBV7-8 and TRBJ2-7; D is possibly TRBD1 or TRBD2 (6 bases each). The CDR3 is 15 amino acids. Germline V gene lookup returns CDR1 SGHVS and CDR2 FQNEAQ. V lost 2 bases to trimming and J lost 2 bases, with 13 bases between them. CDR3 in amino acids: CASSLRGALPYEQYF. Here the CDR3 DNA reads TGTGCCAGCAGCTTAAGGGGGGCGCTGCCCTACGAGCAGTACTTC. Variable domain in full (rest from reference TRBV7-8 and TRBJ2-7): GAGVSQSPRYKVAKRGQDVALRCDPISGHVSLFWYQQALGQGPEFLTYFQNEAQLDKSGLPSDRFFAERPEGSVSTLKIQRTQQEDSAVYLCASSLRGALPYEQYFGPGTRLTVT.

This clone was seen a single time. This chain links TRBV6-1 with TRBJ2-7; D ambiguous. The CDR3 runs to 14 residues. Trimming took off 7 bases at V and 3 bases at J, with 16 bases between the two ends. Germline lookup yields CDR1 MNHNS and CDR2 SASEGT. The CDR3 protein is CASTASTAYYEQYF. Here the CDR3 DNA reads TGTGCCAGCACCGCTTCTACAGCTTACTACGAGCAGTACTTC.